This T cell receptor (beta chain) was recorded in a study of blood T cell repertoires in COVID-19. Profiled with immunoSEQ multiplex PCR; TCRdb holds only in-frame clones, not every one. The repertoire holds approximately 360,000 clones, 70% to 90% seen once, with more than 0.9% in the top ten. This CDR3 comprises 16 residues. CDR1 is SGDLS and CDR2 is YYNGEE in the germline V gene. J was trimmed by 10 bases and V by 0 bases; bases with no gene match: 11. This sequence originates from a woman in her thirties with acute COVID-19. This sequence joins TRBV9 and TRBJ2-1, with TRBD2 matching over 9 bases. What was sequenced was PBMCs or T cells enriched from blood (not recorded which). Here the CDR3 DNA reads TGTGCCAGCAGCGTAGTAGGAGCGGGGGGTTCCAGGGAGCAGTTCTTC. Encoded protein: CASSVVGAGGSREQFF.